A single sample gave rise to the 25 T cell receptor beta chains below, sequenced in a study of T cells in Graves' hyperthyroidism and ophthalmopathy. Amplification targeted TCR beta CDR3 regions from RNA transcripts. First-round RT-PCR with HTBI primers amplified the TCR CDR3 region. Each CDR3 protein gets one entry after TCRdb re-called the multiplex PCR reads with MiXCR. The sample has about 720,000 distinct CDR3 sequences; under 20% are singletons. The sample comprised blood. Receptors were obtained from a woman between 50 and 59 years old with Graves' hyperthyroidism that later progressed to Graves' ophthalmopathy.

This clonotype was observed many times. This chain joins TRBV12-3 or TRBV12-4 and TRBJ1-1, with D tentatively TRBD1 (5 bases). Trimming removed 5 bases at V and 3 bases at J, with 19 bases between. This CDR3 contains 16 residues. For the CDR3, the DNA is TGTGCCAGCAGTCCTTACTTCATCCTGGGGGACACTGAAGCTTTCTTT. Amino acid sequence: CASSPYFILGDTEAFF.

This clonotype was counted a few times. V gene TRBV5-4 combines with J gene TRBJ1-4; D is ambiguous. The CDR3 has 15 amino acids. Trimming pared 0 bases from V and 0 bases from J, leaving 6 bases between. In germline, CDR1 is SGHNT, CDR2 YYREEE (reference sequence). The CDR3 DNA follows: TGTGCCAGCAGCTTGGGCAAGGCAACTAATGAAAAACTGTTTTTT. Translation: CASSLGKATNEKLFF.

The table lists this clonotype with many counts. The gene calls are TRBV2 and TRBJ1-1, with D tentatively TRBD1 (5 bases). The CDR3 sequence is 14 residues long. V shed 3 bases and J shed 3 bases, with 11 bases lying between them. The germline V gene encodes CDR1 SNHLY and CDR2 FYNNEI. The CDR3, as DNA: TGTGCCAGCAGTGACAGGGAGGGGTACACTGAAGCTTTCTTT. Translated: CASSDREGYTEAFF.

This clonotype was seen a few times. CDR3 sequence: CASSLLRTGVSGELFF. CDR3 sequence (DNA): TGTGCCAGCAGTTTGCTTCGGACAGGGGTTTCCGGGGAGCTGTTTTTT. The J gene is TRBJ2-2, the V gene TRBV12-3 or TRBV12-4, with TRBD1 matching over 9 bases. CDR3 size: 16 residues. Trimming cost V 3 bases and J 6 bases; bases outside gene matches: 8.

This clonotype was picked up many times. The chain joins TRBV7-6 to TRBJ2-1; unclear D gene. The germline V and J ends were trimmed by 5 bases and 7 bases, with 18 bases remaining between them. The CDR3 sequence is 15 residues long. Germline CDR1 reads SGHVS; CDR2 reads FNYEAQ. The CDR3, as DNA: TGTGCCAGCAGCACTAACCTGCGACCCGGAAATGAGCAGTTCTTC. Translated: CASSTNLRPGNEQFF.

In its sample, this clonotype was seen a few times. The chain couples TRBV7-9 to TRBJ1-2, with a weak D call TRBD1 (5 bases). In germline, CDR1 is SEHNR, CDR2 FQNEAQ (reference sequence). V lost 1 base and J lost 6, with 12 bases in between. The CDR3 spans 14 residues. In DNA, the CDR3 is TGTGCCAGCAGCTTAGGGGGCGACACAAATGGCTACACCTTC. Residues: CASSLGGDTNGYTF.

This clonotype was picked up many times. The CDR3 loop is CASSSILVSGYGYTF. CDR3 in DNA: TGTGCCAGCAGTTCTATCCTTGTTTCGGGCTATGGCTACACCTTC. The chain links TRBV12-3 or TRBV12-4 to TRBJ1-2, with D unresolved. Trimming left V 4 bases short and J 4 bases short, with 16 bases between. This CDR3 comprises 15 residues.

This clonotype came up a few times. This chain uses TRBV19 with TRBJ1-2; D remains ambiguous. Per germline, CDR1 LNHDA and CDR2 SQIVND (reference sequence). This CDR3 has 14 residues. The V gene lost 3 bases and the J gene lost 3 bases, with 11 bases spanning the gap. This chain's CDR3 is CASSISGRDYGYTF. CDR3 DNA: TGTGCCAGTAGTATTTCAGGCAGAGACTATGGCTACACCTTC.

This clonotype was recorded once. The genes are TRBV9 and TRBJ1-6; D unclear. V lost 3 bases, J lost 0 bases, and 13 bases lay in between. The CDR3 totals 17 residues. Germline assignment: CDR1 SGDLS and CDR2 YYNGEE. The CDR3 nucleotides are TGTGCCAGCAGCGGGTCTGTGGTTGGCTCCTATAATTCACCCCTCCACTTT. It specifies CASSGSVVGSYNSPLHF.

This clonotype came up a few times. This chain links TRBV19 with TRBJ1-5, with D perhaps matching TRBD1 (5 bases). The CDR3 has 15 amino acids. Looked up from germline, CDR1 is LNHDA and CDR2 is SQIVND (reference sequence). V lost 3 bases to trimming and J lost 7 bases, with 16 bases between them. DNA of the CDR3: TGTGCCAGTAGTATTGGCCCTGGGGGGAAGCAGCCCCAGCATTTT. Translation: CASSIGPGGKQPQHF. Full variable domain (missing parts from reference TRBV19 and TRBJ1-5): DGGITQSPKYLFRKEGQNVTLSCEQNLNHDAMYWYRQDPGQGLRLIYYSQIVNDFQKGDIAEGYSVSREKKESFPLTVTSAQKNPTAFYLCASSIGPGGKQPQHFGDGTRLSIL.

The chain links TRBV6-2 or TRBV6-3 to TRBJ2-1, with TRBD2 as a possible D gene (5 bases). This CDR3 contains 16 residues. V lost 6 bases and J lost 1, with 16 bases in between. Germline CDR1 and CDR2: MNHEY and SVGEGT. This chain's CDR3 is CASSHRTGGSYNEQFF. The CDR3 DNA follows: TGTGCCAGCAGCCACCGGACTGGCGGTTCCTACAATGAGCAGTTCTTC.

In its sample, this clonotype was seen many times. This rearrangement joins TRBV20-1 to TRBJ2-1; 12 bases fit TRBD2. Germline values: CDR1 DFQATT, CDR2 SNEGSKA (reference sequence). This CDR3 is 14 amino acids long. V trimming: 5 bases; J trimming: 6 bases; junction bases outside the gene matches: 5. For the CDR3, the DNA is TGCAGTGCTTGGACTAGCGGGGCCCCCAATGAGCAGTTCTTC. It encodes CSAWTSGAPNEQFF.

This clonotype was recorded many times. The chain combines TRBV27 with TRBJ2-1; D unclear. Trimming shortened V by 0 bases and J by 2 bases, and 5 bases separated the two germline ends. Germline V lookup: CDR1 MNHEY, CDR2 SMNVEV (reference sequence). There are 14 residues in the CDR3. The CDR3 loop reads CASSLSGPYNEQFF. The DNA of the CDR3 is TGTGCCAGCAGTTTATCAGGACCCTACAATGAGCAGTTCTTC.

This sequence joins TRBV10-1 and TRBJ2-3; 11 positions agree with TRBD2. The V and J ends lost 0 bases and 3 bases, in that order; junction bases with no gene match: 5. The CDR3 extends over 17 amino acids. CDR1 and CDR2 (germline): WNHNN, SYGVQD (reference sequence). The CDR3 DNA reads TGCGCCAGCAGTGAGTCGGAAGGGACTAGCGGAACAGATACGCAGTATTTT. Encoded protein: CASSESEGTSGTDTQYF.

This clonotype was detected many times. The genes are TRBV5-1 and TRBJ2-7; D gene uncertain. The CDR3 totals 14 residues. V lost 0 bases and J 0 bases, leaving 7 bases between the germline ends. CDR1 and CDR2 from the germline V gene are SGHRS and YFSETQ. CDR3 sequence reads: CASSLEGFSYEQYF. The CDR3 DNA follows: TGCGCCAGCAGCTTGGAGGGCTTCTCCTACGAGCAGTACTTC.

This sequence joins TRBV9 and TRBJ2-5; tentatively, D is TRBD2 (6 bases). Per the germline V gene, CDR1 is SGDLS and CDR2 is YYNGEE. V was shortened by 2 bases and J by 5 bases, with 16 bases between the two germline ends. The CDR3 sequence is 15 residues long. The CDR3 sequence is CASSVYGGVGETQYF. CDR3 DNA sequence: TGTGCCAGCAGCGTTTACGGGGGTGTGGGGGAGACCCAGTACTTC.

In its sample, this clonotype was seen many times. This CDR3 is CASSLGAGGPTDTQYF. CDR3 coding DNA: TGTGCCAGCAGCTTGGGGGCGGGGGGGCCGACAGATACGCAGTATTTT. J is TRBJ2-3 and V is TRBV11-2; TRBD2 aligns across 9 bases. The CDR3 runs 16 residues. Trimming removed 3 bases from V and 3 bases from J; junction bases left unmatched: 7. Germline CDR1 SGHAT, CDR2 FQNNGV.

The V gene is TRBV14, the J gene TRBJ2-1; TRBD2 is a possible D gene (6 bases). CDR3 length: 17 residues. V lost 3 bases and J lost 7, with 22 bases in between. Germline lookup yields CDR1 SGHDN and CDR2 FVKESK. The CDR3 sequence: CASSHWDHRRDMNEQFF. CDR3 coding DNA: TGTGCCAGCAGCCACTGGGACCACAGGAGGGATATGAATGAGCAGTTCTTC.

This clonotype was recorded many times. V and J are TRBV6-1 and TRBJ2-7; possibly TRBD1 for D (7 bases). Trimming shortened V by 8 bases and J by 9 bases, and 26 bases separated the two germline ends. Germline-derived CDR1 and CDR2 are MNHNS and SASEGT. This CDR3 is 15 amino acids long. The CDR3 region has the DNA TGTGCCAGCGGGAGGACAGGCCTTAACCCCGGCGGGCAGTACTTC. It encodes CASGRTGLNPGGQYF.

There are many counts of this clonotype. The rearrangement links TRBV3-1 to TRBJ2-1; 11 bases map to TRBD2. This CDR3 is 16 amino acids long. Germline assignment: CDR1 LGHDT and CDR2 YNNKEL (reference sequence). V was clipped by 4 bases and J by 7 bases; unmatched bases: 9. CDR3 in DNA: TGTGCCAGCAGCCGCCTCACTAGCGGGGGAGGGAATGAGCAGTTCTTC. It specifies CASSRLTSGGGNEQFF.

Many counts were recorded for this clonotype. The chain recombines TRBV5-1 with TRBJ1-5; D may be TRBD1 (6 bases). CDR1 and CDR2 (germline): SGHRS, YFSETQ. The length of the CDR3 is 15 residues. V was clipped by 1 base and J by 5 bases, with 13 bases between them. The DNA for the CDR3 is TGCGCCAGCAGCTTGTCGGGGGGCTGGGATCAGCCCCAGCATTTT. It translates to CASSLSGGWDQPQHF. Using reference TRBV5-1 and TRBJ1-5 for the parts outside the CDR3, the full variable domain is KAGVTQTPRYLIKTRGQQVTLSCSPISGHRSVSWYQQTPGQGLQFLFEYFSETQRNKGNFPGRFSGRQFSNSRSEMNVSTLELGDSALYLCASSLSGGWDQPQHFGDGTRLSIL.

This chain connects TRBV6-1 to TRBJ2-3, with 8 bases matching TRBD1. Per germline, CDR1 MNHNS and CDR2 SASEGT. The CDR3 runs to 16 residues. Germline trimming cut 6 bases from V and 4 bases from J; bases unmatched to any gene: 12. CDR3 bases: TGTGCCAGCAGACCTCCCGACAGGGGCTATGCAGATACGCAGTATTTT. Translation: CASRPPDRGYADTQYF.

The rearrangement joins TRBV7-2 to TRBJ2-7; weak D call: TRBD1 (6 bases). The CDR3 is 15 amino acids. The germline V gene encodes CDR1 SGHTA and CDR2 FQGNSA. The ends were cut back, 1 base at V and 4 bases at J, with 14 bases in the middle. The DNA for the CDR3 is TGTGCCAGCAGCTTAGGCAGGGGACGGCTATACGAGCAGTACTTC. Its protein is CASSLGRGRLYEQYF.

The chain links TRBV4-1 to TRBJ2-5, with TRBD1 matching over 9 bases. Germline trimming cut 1 base from V and 5 bases from J; bases unmatched to any gene: 5. CDR3 length: 15 amino acids. The germline CDR1 and CDR2 sequences are MGHRA and YSYEKL. CDR3 amino acids: CASSQAGQGSETQYF. The CDR3 DNA reads as TGCGCCAGCAGCCAAGCAGGACAGGGGAGCGAGACCCAGTACTTC.

The chain uses TRBV12-3 or TRBV12-4 and TRBJ1-2; TRBD1 agrees at 11 bases. This CDR3 contains 14 residues. The junction had 5 bases not matched to a gene; V was cut back by 3 bases and J by 8 bases. In nucleotides, the CDR3 is TGTGCCAGCAGTTTTCGGACAGGGGGCCAAGGCTACACCTTC. Protein: CASSFRTGGQGYTF.